The 16 T cell receptor beta chains below were found in one sample sequenced in a study of blood T cell repertoires in COVID-19 (dated by TCRdb to 2019 to 2021). Receptor amplification or capture employed the immunoSEQ multiplex PCR assay. TCRdb retrieved this table from immuneACCESS and kept in-frame rearrangements only. Not all clones are present; in checked studies, unresolved V genes account for under half, and no reason is known for the remainder. In this sample the table shows around 310,000 clones, around 92% of which occur a single time. Clones ranked in the top ten supply roughly a tenth of the sample. The specimen was PBMCs or T cells enriched from blood (not recorded which). These receptor sequences come from a woman aged 25-40 years who had recovered from COVID-19.

The chain recombines TRBV10-1 with TRBJ2-1; 13 nucleotides line up with TRBD2. Trimming cost V 2 bases and J 6 bases; bases outside gene matches: 4. The germline CDR1 and CDR2 sequences are WNHNN and SYGVQD (reference sequence). The CDR3 is 16 amino acids. DNA of the CDR3: TGCGCCAGCAGTGAGGCTGGGACTAGCGGGATCAATGAGCAGTTCTTC. Translated, it gives CASSEAGTSGINEQFF.

V usage is TRBV7-3 and J usage is TRBJ2-1, with 16 bases lining up with TRBD2. In germline, CDR1 is SGHTA, CDR2 FQGTGA. The ends lost 5 bases at V and 8 bases at J; junction bases unmatched: 6. This CDR3 is 16 amino acids long. For the CDR3, the DNA is TGTGCCAGCAGCCCGCAAGGGACTAGCGGGAGGGATGAGCAGTTCTTC. Translated: CASSPQGTSGRDEQFF.

The chain joins TRBV9 to TRBJ1-2; TRBD1 matches 8 bases. The CDR3 is 14 amino acids. Germline CDR1 and CDR2: SGDLS and YYNGEE. V shed 0 bases, J shed 8 bases, and the junction held 6 bases outside the gene matches. The chain's CDR3 is CASSVAGQGNGYTF. The CDR3 DNA follows: TGTGCCAGCAGCGTAGCCGGACAGGGTAACGGCTACACCTTC.

This chain links TRBV27 with TRBJ2-5; D is undetermined. Germline V gene lookup returns CDR1 MNHEY and CDR2 SMNVEV (reference sequence). V was clipped by 8 bases and J by 0 bases, with 16 bases between them. The CDR3 is 15 amino acids. The CDR3 spells CASRPFAAYQETQYF. CDR3 DNA: TGTGCCAGCCGACCTTTCGCGGCGTACCAAGAGACCCAGTACTTC.

The chain links TRBV15 to TRBJ1-3; TRBD1 might be the D (6 bases). This CDR3 has 18 residues. Trimming took off 0 bases at V and 4 bases at J, with 19 bases between the two ends. Germline V CDR1 and CDR2: LNHNV, YYDKDF (reference sequence). This CDR3 is CATSRDPPATGFGNTIYF. The DNA for the CDR3 is TGTGCCACCAGCAGAGATCCCCCGGCTACAGGGTTCGGAAACACCATATATTTT.

The chain is built from TRBV12-3 or TRBV12-4 and TRBJ1-3, with D possibly being TRBD1 (6 bases). The CDR3 is 13 residues long. The ends were cut back, 7 bases at V and 4 bases at J, with 11 bases in the middle. CDR3: CASIPGAGNTIYF. In nucleotides, the CDR3 is TGTGCCAGCATTCCAGGGGCGGGAAACACCATATATTTT.

The rearrangement uses TRBV5-4 and TRBJ1-2; 10 bases match TRBD1. V lost 4 bases to trimming and J lost 8 bases; unmatched junction nucleotides: 8. Germline V gene lookup returns CDR1 SGHNT and CDR2 YYREEE (reference sequence). The CDR3 extends over 14 amino acids. The CDR3 nucleotides are TGTGCCAGCAGCCACGGGACAGGGGTTGGGGGCTACACCTTC. This codes for CASSHGTGVGGYTF.

The V call is TRBV10-1, the J call TRBJ2-1, with TRBD2 matching 10 bases. The germline V gene encodes CDR1 WNHNN and CDR2 SYGVQD (reference sequence). The CDR3 spans 14 residues. With V trimmed by 3 bases and J by 12 bases, 8 bases remained unmatched. CDR3 sequence: CASSDSGREQGQFF. The DNA of the CDR3 is TGCGCCAGCAGTGACAGCGGGAGGGAGCAGGGGCAGTTCTTC.

This clone appeared a few times. The V gene is TRBV23-1, the J gene TRBJ1-2, with D possibly matching TRBD1 (6 bases). TRBV23-1 is assigned to the ORF class and has an uncertain function. The V end lost 4 bases, the J end lost 4 bases, and 16 bases lay between the germline ends. The CDR3 loop spans 15 amino acids. The CDR3 spells CASSLGGRDFYGYTF. CDR3 DNA: TGCGCCAGCAGTCTCGGGGGGCGAGACTTCTATGGCTACACCTTC.

This chain uses TRBV5-1 with TRBJ1-3; tentatively, D is TRBD1 (6 bases). The CDR3 extends over 15 amino acids. Germline loops: CDR1 SGHRS, CDR2 YFSETQ. The V and J ends lost 4 bases and 3 bases respectively, with 14 bases between them. The CDR3 here is CASSPRTDSGNTIYF. CDR3 DNA: TGCGCCAGCAGCCCGAGAACGGACAGTGGAAACACCATATATTTT.

The chain carries TRBV5-6 and TRBJ1-5; D is ambiguous. The CDR3 runs 13 residues. The germline gives CDR1 SGHDT, CDR2 YYEEEE. V lost 2 bases, J lost 9 bases, and 12 bases lay in between. The CDR3, as DNA: TGTGCCAGCAGCTTTTCAGGCCTCGGGCCCCAGCATTTT. Translating gives CASSFSGLGPQHF.

The V gene is TRBV29-1, the J gene TRBJ2-6, with TRBD2 matching 7 bases. This CDR3 contains 16 residues. J was trimmed by 0 bases and V by 0 bases; bases with no gene match: 2. Looked up from germline, CDR1 is SQVTM and CDR2 is ANQGSEA. The CDR3 nucleotides are TGCAGCGTTGAAGAGGGAGGGGACTCTGGGGCCAACGTCCTGACTTTC. Residues: CSVEEGGDSGANVLTF.

The chain couples TRBV18 to TRBJ2-7, with TRBD1 identical over 7 bases. Germline lookup yields CDR1 KGHSH and CDR2 LQKENI. The CDR3 loop spans 14 amino acids. V shed 3 bases and J 2 bases; nucleotides not matched to a gene: 4. In DNA, the CDR3 is TGTGCCAGCTCACCTACACAGGGGACCTACGAGCAGTACTTC. This codes for CASSPTQGTYEQYF. The full variable domain, with the rest looked up from reference TRBV18 and TRBJ2-7, is NAGVMQNPRHLVRRRGQEARLRCSPMKGHSHVYWYRQLPEEGLKFMVYLQKENIIDESGMPKERFSAEFPKEGPSILRIQQVVRGDSAAYFCASSPTQGTYEQYFGPGTRLTVT.

CDR3 nucleotide sequence: TGCGCCAGCAGCTTGGAGGGATCGGGACAGATCCTTTTTCCCCTCCACTTT. Its protein is CASSLEGSGQILFPLHF. The V and J genes are TRBV5-1 and TRBJ1-6; 7 positions agree with TRBD1. CDR1 and CDR2 (germline): SGHRS, YFSETQ. V shed 0 bases and J 13 bases; nucleotides not matched to a gene: 16. The CDR3 is 17 amino acids.

The chain employs TRBV2 and TRBJ1-2; D gene ambiguous. The germline V and J ends were trimmed by 6 bases and 3 bases, with 5 bases remaining between them. The germline V gene encodes CDR1 SNHLY and CDR2 FYNNEI. The CDR3 extends over 11 amino acids. The CDR3 region is CASREDYGYTF. The CDR3 DNA sequence: TGTGCCAGCAGGGAGGACTATGGCTACACCTTC.

The chain joins TRBV11-3 to TRBJ2-1; 12 bases line up with TRBD2. The ends lost 4 bases at V and 9 bases at J; junction bases unmatched: 7. Germline CDR1 and CDR2: SGHNT and YENEEA. The CDR3 contains 15 residues. In nucleotides, the CDR3 is TGTGCCAGCAGCTCAGGGACTAGCGGGTTTGGTGAGCAGTTCTTC. It encodes CASSSGTSGFGEQFF.